A selection of T cell receptor beta chains follows, all from one sample in a study of CD8 T cells in ankylosing spondylitis. TCRdb re-analysed the 5' RACE reads in MiXCR, keeping a single row per CDR3 protein. The table includes around 150,000 distinct CDR3 sequences, 6% to 8.5% detected once. Sequencing was done on a sample of blood, either unsorted or a sorted T cell fraction (not recorded which). These receptors were taken from a female donor with ankylosing spondylitis or in good health (not recorded which). CDR3s leave out the opening cysteine and the closing phenylalanine or tryptophan. A D gene is named only where the DNA matches it firmly. Each size is once, few, many, or a class for an expanded clone.

many | TRBJ2-3 | TRBD1 | TRBV5-4 | ASSQKEGGSTDTQY
many | TRBJ2-5 | TRBD2 | TRBV6-1 | ASSKRITSAETQY
many | TRBJ2-2 | NA | TRBV24-1 | ATSDSEGVAGELF
many | TRBJ2-2 | TRBD2 | TRBV7-2 | ASSEELAGITGELF
many | TRBJ1-5 | TRBD1 | TRBV12-3/TRBV12-4 | ASSPRQGLSQPQH
many | TRBJ2-7 | NA | TRBV7-2 | ASSLEPGLSYEQY
many | TRBJ2-5 | NA | TRBV12-3/TRBV12-4 | ASSLDPQETQY
many | TRBJ1-1 | TRBD1 | TRBV9 | ASSVDPGQGRLNTEAF
many | TRBJ2-3 | NA | TRBV24-1 | ATSDLNTDTQY
many | TRBJ2-3 | NA | TRBV20-1 | SARPPHGTSTDTQY
many | TRBJ2-7 | NA | TRBV20-1 | SARDEEYEQY
many | TRBJ2-3 | NA | TRBV5-6 | ASSSQTWTDTQY
many | TRBJ2-7 | NA | TRBV4-1 | ASSHRTAGYEQY